The T cell receptor beta chain under discussion was sequenced for a study of blood T cell repertoires in COVID-19. Study information: The cDNA or gDNA used as material had been derived from T cells, B-cell-depleted T cells, or PBMCs.

The CDR3 has 15 amino acids. Germline CDR1 reads WNHNN; CDR2 reads SYGVQD (reference sequence). Trimming pared 5 bases from V and 6 bases from J, leaving 16 bases between. This table comes from immunoSEQ multiplex PCR, and its TCRdb copy is limited to in-frame clones, with some not included. In the table there are some 400,000 clones, roughly nine tenths of which are singletons. The sequence came from a woman aged 40 to 50 who had been exposed to COVID-19. The sample was PBMCs or T cells enriched from blood (not recorded which). This chain connects TRBV10-1 to TRBJ2-2; the D gene is possibly TRBD1 (6 bases). Here the CDR3 reads CASSSNRAKSGELFF. The DNA for the CDR3 is TGCGCCAGCAGTTCTAACAGGGCAAAGTCCGGGGAGCTGTTTTTT.